The 9 T cell receptor beta chains given below trace back to one sample, sequenced in a study of T cells after posttransplantation cyclophosphamide (dated by TCRdb to between 2015 and 2016). The library was prepared using the immunoSEQ multiplex PCR assay. Entries here come from immuneACCESS through TCRdb and include only in-frame sequences with V and J called. Some clones fail to appear in such tables; in the studies checked, an unresolved V gene covers under half of the shortfall, and the cause of the remainder is unknown. This sample holds approximately 3,600 clones; about 70% were observed only once. The top ten clones comprise about a quarter of the sample. The sequenced sample consisted of memory CD8+ T cells sorted from blood. These receptors were taken from a man aged 45 to 65.

In nucleotides, the CDR3 is TGTGCCGGCCGCGGGAGGCTAGCGGGGACCTACGAGCAGTACTTC. It is translated as CAGRGRLAGTYEQYF. The chain couples TRBV6-1 to TRBJ2-7, with TRBD2 matching over 9 bases. The trim removed 11 bases at V and 2 bases at J, leaving 13 bases unmatched. Germline V gene sequence: CDR1 MNHNS, CDR2 SASEGT. The CDR3 has 15 residues.

V and J are TRBV11-2 and TRBJ1-1, with 7 bases aligning to TRBD1. Losses at the gene ends were 4 bases for V and 10 bases for J; bases not matched to a gene: 9. Per the germline V gene, CDR1 is SGHAT and CDR2 is FQNNGV. The CDR3 sequence is 13 residues long. The CDR3 region has the DNA TGTGCCAGCAGCTACATACCAGGGGGTGGAGCTTTCTTT. The encoded protein is CASSYIPGGGAFF.

Concerning this clone: An end of the junction differs from the germline gene, which may be a read error. V usage is TRBV7-7 and J usage is TRBJ2-5; possible D gene TRBD2, 5 bases. This CDR3 spans 14 amino acids. CDR1 and CDR2 from the germline V gene are SSHAT and FNYEAQ (reference sequence). This chain's CDR3 is CASSLYRGEETQYF. DNA of the CDR3: TGTGCTAGCAGCTTATACCGGGGAGAGGAGACCCAGTACTTC.

The rearrangement uses TRBV9 and TRBJ2-3, with D possibly matching TRBD2 (6 bases). The ends were cut back, 0 bases at V and 3 bases at J, with 17 bases in the middle. The CDR3 extends over 17 amino acids. Per germline, CDR1 SGDLS and CDR2 YYNGEE. The DNA for the CDR3 is TGTGCCAGCAGCGTAGCGGTAGGGGCGGGGCTGACAGATACGCAGTATTTT. Its translation is CASSVAVGAGLTDTQYF.

This clone is deemed large (0.1 to 1%). This sample also contains other DNA sequences that code for the same CDR3. V gene TRBV6-5 combines with J gene TRBJ2-7; 10 bases fit TRBD1. The germline V gene has CDR1 MNHEY and CDR2 SVGAGI. Trimming cost V 7 bases and J 4 bases; bases outside gene matches: 4. The CDR3 has 13 amino acids. The CDR3 here is CASTRTGGYEQYF. For the CDR3, the DNA is TGTGCCAGCACTAGGACAGGGGGTTACGAGCAGTACTTC.

This clone turned up a few times. The chain employs TRBV10-3 and TRBJ1-1, with D possibly TRBD1 on 6 matching bases. The CDR3 is 13 amino acids. CDR1 and CDR2 (germline): ENHRY, SYGVKD. V lost 7 bases and J 0 bases, leaving 9 bases between the germline ends. In nucleotides, the CDR3 is TGTGCCATCAACGACAGGCTGAACACTGAAGCTTTCTTT. Its protein product is CAINDRLNTEAFF.

The genes are TRBV6-1 and TRBJ2-1, with a weak D call TRBD1 (6 bases). From germline, CDR1 is MNHNS and CDR2 SASEGT. Trimming stripped 8 bases from V and 8 bases from J, with 22 bases between. This CDR3 contains 15 residues. In DNA, the CDR3 is TGTGCCAGCGTGGAGTCGCGTCAGGGGCCCGATGAGCAGTTCTTC. Translating gives CASVESRQGPDEQFF.

This clone has a handful of counts. The gene calls are TRBV19 and TRBJ1-1, with 10 bases identical to TRBD1. This CDR3 is 17 amino acids long. The germline gives CDR1 LNHDA, CDR2 SQIVND (reference sequence). Unmatched junction bases numbered 10, after V lost 4 bases and J lost 2 bases. CDR3 sequence (DNA): TGTGCCAGTAGTAACCGGGACAGGGGTTTTGGAAACACTGAAGCTTTCTTT. It yields the protein CASSNRDRGFGNTEAFF.

This clone was recorded only once. CDR3 sequence (DNA): TGTGCCAGTAGCAGGGGACTAGCGGCCTCCTACGAGCAGTACTTC. Protein product: CASSRGLAASYEQYF. The chain employs TRBV19 and TRBJ2-7, with TRBD2 matching 11 bases. This CDR3 contains 15 residues. Germline V gene data show CDR1 as LNHDA and CDR2 as SQIVND (reference sequence). The V and J ends lost 6 bases and 0 bases, in that order; junction bases with no gene match: 4.